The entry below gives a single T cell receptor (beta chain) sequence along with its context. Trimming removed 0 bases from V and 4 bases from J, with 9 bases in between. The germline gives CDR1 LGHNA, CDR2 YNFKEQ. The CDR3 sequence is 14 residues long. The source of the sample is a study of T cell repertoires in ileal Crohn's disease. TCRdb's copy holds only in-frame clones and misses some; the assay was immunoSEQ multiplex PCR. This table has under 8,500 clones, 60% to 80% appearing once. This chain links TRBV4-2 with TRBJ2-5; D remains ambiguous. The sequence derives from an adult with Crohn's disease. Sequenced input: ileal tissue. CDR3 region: CASSQDNARETQYF. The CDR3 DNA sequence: TGTGCCAGCAGCCAAGATAACGCGAGAGAGACCCAGTACTTC.